This entry features one T cell receptor beta chain sequence. The antigen remains unidentified. The data belong to a study of beta chain features in type 1 diabetes. Sequenced material consisted of expressed TCRB transcripts (all of the isolated RNA was reverse transcribed). The assay was immunoSEQ multiplex PCR, and TCRdb's table has in-frame clones only and misses some. The table records 900,000 or so clones, under 20% of them present only once. Study outcomes and limitations: In the patient group, naive, central memory and Treg TCRB repertoires seemed more alike than in the healthy donor group. In type 1 diabetes patients, VDJ junctions had fewer insertions; deletions at these junctions were more frequent. cDNA-based reads could over-represent cells with high TCR expression. Significant though moderate, a shortening of TCRB CDR3s appeared in all four CD4+ subsets of Type 1 diabetes patients.

There are 13 residues in the CDR3. The germline V gene encodes CDR1 SGHTA and CDR2 FQGNSA. V lost 6 bases and J lost 4, with 10 bases in between. The TCR was taken from a woman under 30 in good health. J is TRBJ2-1 and V is TRBV7-2, with D possibly matching TRBD2 (6 bases). The sequenced material came from naive CD4+ T cells from blood. CDR3 protein: CASRLAAYNEQFF. The CDR3 nucleotides are TGTGCCAGCAGACTAGCTGCGTACAATGAGCAGTTCTTC. The full variable domain, with the rest looked up from reference TRBV7-2 and TRBJ2-1, is GAGVSQSPSNKVTEKGKDVELRCDPISGHTALYWYRQSLGQGLEFLIYFQGNSAPDKSGLPSDRFSAERTGGSVSTLTIQRTQQEDSAVYLCASRLAAYNEQFFGPGTRLTVL.